This T cell receptor beta chain was captured by sequencing in a study of T cell responses to AZD1222 COVID-19 vaccine. Generated by immunoSEQ multiplex PCR, the TCRdb table keeps only in-frame clones and is missing some. This table holds tens of thousands of clones, more than 70% found once. Trimming cost V 0 bases and J 2 bases, with 15 bases left between them. CDR1 SGHRS and CDR2 YFSETQ come from the germline V gene. The CDR3 length is 16 residues. The chain employs TRBV5-1 and TRBJ2-7; possible D gene TRBD2, 6 bases. This clonotype was sampled from an adult who received the AZD1222 COVID-19 vaccine. The input for sequencing was peripheral blood, taken 28 days after the second AZD1222 dose. The CDR3 reads CASSLAPTSVTYEQYF. The DNA of the CDR3 is TGCGCCAGCAGCTTGGCCCCGACTAGTGTAACCTACGAGCAGTACTTC.